This T cell receptor beta chain was documented in a study of cytomegalovirus exposure and HLA in healthy donors. About the study: It was reported in a later analysis that the same platform had been used for the 120 or so validation repertoires as for the approximately 670 first-cohort repertoires.

Assay used: immunoSEQ multiplex PCR; TCRdb lists only in-frame clones, some missing. The repertoire holds 200,000 or so clones, with 84% as singletons. The count of this clone is one. Its cognate antigen is unknown. Findings and caveats of the study: TCR beta chains numbering more than 150 were designated cytomegalovirus-associated. TCR sequences were mostly rare, though some public TCRs occurred in many donors. Reports credit the classifier with highly specific, highly sensitive diagnosis of cytomegalovirus status.

The TCR comes from a woman aged 25 to 45 in good health and CMV-seropositive. The sample comprised PBMCs.

Here the CDR3 reads CASSEALSAGDPELFF. CDR3 DNA: TGTGCCAGCAGTGAAGCGCTTTCAGCGGGAGATCCGGAGCTGTTTTTT. The rearrangement joins TRBV6-1 to TRBJ2-2; TRBD2 matches at 8 bases. V was pared by 0 bases and J by 10 bases, with 10 bases of the junction left unmatched. Germline V CDR1 and CDR2: MNHNS, SASEGT. The CDR3 is 16 residues long.